The 25 T cell receptor beta chains below come from one sample, sequenced in a study of shared clonotypes between healthy human individuals. TCRdb's copy holds only in-frame clones and misses some; the assay was immunoSEQ multiplex PCR. Among 400,000 to 600,000 clones listed, around 79% were seen once. Sequenced material: PBMCs. These TCRs come from a middle-aged woman in good health. Some clones in this sample may be carry-over from other donors' samples.

The gene calls are TRBV18 and TRBJ2-2; no firm D call. The CDR3 runs 16 residues. Trimming shortened V by 6 bases and J by 3 bases, and 17 bases separated the two germline ends. Germline V gene lookup returns CDR1 KGHSH and CDR2 LQKENI. CDR3 sequence reads: CASSADRNSDTGELFF. The CDR3 DNA follows: TGTGCCAGCTCCGCAGACCGGAACAGCGACACCGGGGAGCTGTTTTTT.

The rearrangement links TRBV6-6 to TRBJ2-3, with TRBD2 matching 10 bases. Germline V gene data show CDR1 as MNHNY and CDR2 as SVGAGI (reference sequence). V lost 6 bases to trimming and J lost 2 bases; unmatched junction nucleotides: 5. The CDR3 is made up of 15 amino acids. This chain's CDR3 is CASRELAGFTDTQYF. The CDR3, as DNA: TGTGCCAGCAGAGAACTAGCGGGATTCACAGATACGCAGTATTTT.

The CDR3 DNA reads as TGTGCCAGCAGTGAAAAGGGGGGAAATACGCAGTATTTT. It translates to CASSEKGGNTQYF. The chain links TRBV2 to TRBJ2-3, with D perhaps matching TRBD1 or TRBD2 (6 bases each). CDR3 length equals 13 residues. Germline CDR1 and CDR2: SNHLY and FYNNEI. Trimming pared 2 bases from V and 7 bases from J, leaving 10 bases between.

This chain uses TRBV7-2 with TRBJ2-6, with D unclear. The CDR3 covers 17 residues. Trimming took 7 bases from V and 0 from J, leaving 16 bases between them. Germline V gives CDR1 SGHTA, CDR2 FQGNSA. The DNA for the CDR3 is TGTGCCAGCACCCCGTGGACGGGTAGCTCTGGGGCCAACGTCCTGACTTTC. Its translation: CASTPWTGSSGANVLTF.

The chain carries TRBV28 and TRBJ2-3, with D hard to call. This CDR3 is 13 amino acids long. Looked up from germline, CDR1 is MDHEN and CDR2 is SYDVKM. V lost 3 bases and J 0 bases, leaving 4 bases between the germline ends. CDR3 sequence reads: CASSFDSTDTQYF. In DNA form, the CDR3 reads TGTGCCAGCAGTTTTGACAGCACAGATACGCAGTATTTT.

This clone came up a few times. The J gene is TRBJ2-7, the V gene TRBV7-9; 7 bases match TRBD1. The germline V gene encodes CDR1 SEHNR and CDR2 FQNEAQ (reference sequence). CDR3 length: 16 residues. Trimming took 5 bases from V and 1 from J; bases not matched to a gene: 11. CDR3 in DNA: TGTGCCAGCAGCGCCCACCGGGACAGTCCATCCTACGAGCAGTACTTC. Protein: CASSAHRDSPSYEQYF. The variable domain in full, with the rest retrieved from reference TRBV7-9 and TRBJ2-7, is DTGVSQNPRHKITKRGQNVTFRCDPISEHNRLYWYRQTLGQGPEFLTYFQNEAQLEKSRLLSDRFSAERPKGSFSTLEIQRTEQGDSAMYLCASSAHRDSPSYEQYFGPGTRLTVT.

The chain has TRBV4-2 and TRBJ2-7; D is possibly TRBD1 or TRBD2 (5 bases each). CDR3 size: 14 residues. Germline V gene data show CDR1 as LGHNA and CDR2 as YNFKEQ. V lost 1 base to trimming and J lost 5 bases, with 12 bases between them. This CDR3 reads CASSQGGSGDEQYF. The DNA of the CDR3 is TGTGCCAGCAGCCAAGGGGGGTCTGGGGACGAGCAGTACTTC.

The genes are TRBV6-6 and TRBJ2-2; possibly TRBD2 for D (6 bases). The germline V and J ends were trimmed by 5 bases and 3 bases, with 16 bases remaining between them. Per germline, CDR1 MNHNY and CDR2 SVGAGI (reference sequence). The CDR3 is made up of 16 amino acids. CDR3 coding DNA: TGTGCCAGCAGTAAGAGCAATAGCGGTTACACCGGGGAGCTGTTTTTT. Its translation is CASSKSNSGYTGELFF.

The chain is built from TRBV10-3 and TRBJ1-6; 10 bases are a match to TRBD1. The V and J ends lost 0 bases and 9 bases, in that order; junction bases with no gene match: 5. Germline CDR1 reads ENHRY; CDR2 reads SYGVKD. This CDR3 contains 16 residues. As DNA, the CDR3 is TGTGCCATCAGTGAGTCGACAGGGGGCTTTATTTCACCCCTCCACTTT. Translation: CAISESTGGFISPLHF.

The chain carries TRBV10-3 and TRBJ1-3; tentatively, D is TRBD1 (5 bases). The V gene's germline CDR1 is ENHRY and CDR2 SYGVKD. CDR3 length equals 14 residues. V shed 0 bases and J shed 3 bases, with 6 bases lying between them. CDR3: CAISESTDGNTIYF. The CDR3 DNA sequence: TGTGCCATCAGTGAGTCGACAGATGGAAACACCATATATTTT.

A note on this clone: Within the sample, other DNA sequences also encode this same CDR3. V gene TRBV10-3 combines with J gene TRBJ2-5; 9 bases are a match to TRBD1. This CDR3 spans 14 amino acids. Trimming took 4 bases from V and 2 from J; bases not matched to a gene: 2. Germline CDR1 and CDR2: ENHRY and SYGVKD. The CDR3 is CAISGDRGQETQYF. The CDR3, as DNA: TGTGCCATCAGTGGTGACAGGGGGCAAGAGACCCAGTACTTC.

This clone was counted a few times. This sequence joins TRBV18 and TRBJ2-4; no clear D gene. The length of the CDR3 is 13 residues. V was clipped by 2 bases and J by 8 bases, with 10 bases between them. CDR1 and CDR2 (germline): KGHSH, LQKENI. CDR3 sequence: CASSPWASDIQYF. The DNA for the CDR3 is TGTGCCAGCTCACCATGGGCCTCGGACATTCAGTACTTC.

V gene TRBV11-2 combines with J gene TRBJ1-1, with D tentatively TRBD1 (5 bases). The CDR3 sequence is 16 residues long. Germline CDR1 is SGHAT and CDR2 is FQNNGV. V was pared by 2 bases and J by 0 bases, with 13 bases between. CDR3 sequence: CASSLRRGVMNTEAFF. DNA for the CDR3: TGTGCCAGCAGCTTAAGGAGGGGTGTTATGAACACTGAAGCTTTCTTT.

The V and J genes are TRBV6-1 and TRBJ1-4; no reliable D call. The CDR3 spans 13 residues. Germline CDR1 is MNHNS and CDR2 is SASEGT. V shed 7 bases and J shed 5 bases, with 11 bases lying between them. The CDR3 here is CASNRGRNEKLFF. The CDR3 DNA follows: TGTGCCAGCAATCGGGGTAGGAATGAAAAACTGTTTTTT.

The chain uses TRBV19 and TRBJ2-3; 13 bases fit TRBD2. Trimming took 10 bases from V and 3 from J; bases not matched to a gene: 4. CDR1 and CDR2 from the germline V gene are LNHDA and SQIVND (reference sequence). The CDR3 sequence is 14 residues long. The CDR3 sequence: CATTSGGGTDTQYF. In DNA form, the CDR3 reads TGTGCCACCACTAGCGGGGGGGGGACAGATACGCAGTATTTT.

This clone occurred once. One end of the junction is discordant with germline, which a read error may explain. The chain has TRBV5-1 and TRBJ2-5; tentative D call: TRBD1 (5 bases). The CDR3 covers 16 residues. Germline CDR1 is SGHRS and CDR2 is YFSETQ. The CDR3 loop reads CAGSLGQGSVQETQYF. As DNA, the CDR3 is TGCGCCGGCAGCTTGGGGCAGGGTTCCGTCCAAGAGACCCAGTACTTC. The full variable domain, with the rest looked up from reference TRBV5-1 and TRBJ2-5, is KAGVTQTPRYLIKTRGQQVTLSCSPISGHRSVSWYQQTPGQGLQFLFEYFSETQRNKGNFPGRFSGRQFSNSRSEMNVSTLELGDSALYLCAGSLGQGSVQETQYFGPGTRLLVL.

This chain joins TRBV4-1 and TRBJ2-1; 10 positions agree with TRBD2. The J segment lost 4 bases and the V segment lost 1 base, leaving 10 bases of the junction unmatched. Germline lookup yields CDR1 MGHRA and CDR2 YSYEKL. This CDR3 comprises 18 residues. Here the CDR3 DNA reads TGCGCCAGCAGCCAAGGATCTAGCGGGAGTTTCAATTACAATGAGCAGTTCTTC. This gives the protein CASSQGSSGSFNYNEQFF.

The chain couples TRBV27 to TRBJ2-5; D uncertain. Trimming shortened V by 5 bases and J by 1 base, and 8 bases separated the two germline ends. Per the germline V gene, CDR1 is MNHEY and CDR2 is SMNVEV (reference sequence). The CDR3 has 13 amino acids. The CDR3 loop reads CASSGLVQETQYF. In DNA, the CDR3 is TGTGCCAGCAGTGGGCTGGTCCAAGAGACCCAGTACTTC.

This rearrangement joins TRBV7-9 to TRBJ2-1; TRBD1 is a possible D gene (6 bases). V lost 6 bases and J lost 4, with 13 bases in between. The CDR3 is made up of 14 amino acids. Germline V lookup: CDR1 SEHNR, CDR2 FQNEAQ (reference sequence). Here the CDR3 DNA reads TGTGCCAGCAGACGCTCCAGGGGATACAATGAGCAGTTCTTC. Residues: CASRRSRGYNEQFF. Full variable domain (missing parts from reference TRBV7-9 and TRBJ2-1): DTGVSQNPRHKITKRGQNVTFRCDPISEHNRLYWYRQTLGQGPEFLTYFQNEAQLEKSRLLSDRFSAERPKGSFSTLEIQRTEQGDSAMYLCASRRSRGYNEQFFGPGTRLTVL.

The chain is built from TRBV5-1 and TRBJ2-1; 14 nucleotides align to TRBD2. Germline assignment: CDR1 SGHRS and CDR2 YFSETQ. V was pared by 3 bases and J by 4 bases, with 9 bases of the junction left unmatched. This CDR3 spans 18 amino acids. CDR3 amino acids: CASSSGLAGGWSYNEQFF. The DNA of the CDR3 is TGCGCCAGCAGCTCCGGACTAGCGGGGGGATGGTCTTACAATGAGCAGTTCTTC. Full variable domain (missing parts from reference TRBV5-1 and TRBJ2-1): KAGVTQTPRYLIKTRGQQVTLSCSPISGHRSVSWYQQTPGQGLQFLFEYFSETQRNKGNFPGRFSGRQFSNSRSEMNVSTLELGDSALYLCASSSGLAGGWSYNEQFFGPGTRLTVL.

This rearrangement joins TRBV5-4 to TRBJ2-1, with 9 bases identical to TRBD2. With V trimmed by 4 bases and J by 0 bases, 5 bases remained unmatched. CDR3 length equals 16 residues. Germline assignment: CDR1 SGHNT and CDR2 YYREEE (reference sequence). The chain's CDR3 is CASSKNSGSSYNEQFF. For the CDR3, the DNA is TGTGCCAGCAGCAAAAATAGCGGGAGCTCCTACAATGAGCAGTTCTTC.

In the case of this clone: The sample contains more than one DNA sequence encoding this CDR3. V and J are TRBV5-1 and TRBJ2-3; no reliable D call. The CDR3 consists of 14 residues. V was cut by 0 bases and J by 2 bases, with 7 bases left in between. Germline CDR1 SGHRS, CDR2 YFSETQ. The DNA for the CDR3 is TGCGCCAGCAGCTTGGCGGCTCCCACAGATACGCAGTATTTT. This sequence encodes CASSLAAPTDTQYF.

This clone was seen only a few times. V gene TRBV18 combines with J gene TRBJ1-3; D is uncertain. With 2 bases removed from V and 0 bases from J, the gap between germline ends came to 8 bases. The germline CDR1 and CDR2 sequences are KGHSH and LQKENI. This CDR3 has 15 amino acids. DNA for the CDR3: TGTGCCAGCTCACCAGGGCAGGCCTCTGGAAACACCATATATTTT. Its translation is CASSPGQASGNTIYF.

V and J are TRBV5-1 and TRBJ2-1; maybe TRBD1 (5 bases). This CDR3 contains 13 residues. The V gene's germline CDR1 is SGHRS and CDR2 YFSETQ. V was shortened by 4 bases and J by 8 bases, with 13 bases between the two germline ends. Here the CDR3 reads CASSQGHADEQFF. The DNA for the CDR3 is TGCGCCAGCAGCCAAGGACATGCGGATGAGCAGTTCTTC.

This sequence joins TRBV5-1 and TRBJ2-5, with 10 nucleotides matching TRBD1. The V and J ends lost 1 base and 4 bases, in that order; junction bases with no gene match: 7. The CDR3 runs to 16 residues. In germline, CDR1 is SGHRS, CDR2 YFSETQ. The CDR3 DNA is TGCGCCAGCAGCTTGAACCGACAGGGGGCCGGAGAGACCCAGTACTTC. Translation: CASSLNRQGAGETQYF.